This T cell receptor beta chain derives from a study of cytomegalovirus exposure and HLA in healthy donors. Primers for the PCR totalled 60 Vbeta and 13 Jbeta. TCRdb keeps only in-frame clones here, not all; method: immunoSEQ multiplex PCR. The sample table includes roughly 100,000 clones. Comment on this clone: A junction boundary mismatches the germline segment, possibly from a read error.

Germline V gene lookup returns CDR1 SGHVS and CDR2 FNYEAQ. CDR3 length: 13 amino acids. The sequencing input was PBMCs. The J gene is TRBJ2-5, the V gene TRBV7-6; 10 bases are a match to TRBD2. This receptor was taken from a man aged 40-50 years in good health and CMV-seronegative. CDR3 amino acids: CASSLAGVETQYF. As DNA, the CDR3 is TGTGCCAGCAGCCTAGCGGGAGTAGAGACCCAGTACTTC.